The 17 T cell receptor beta chains below were found in one sample sequenced in a study of T cells expressing NK-cell markers. Each CDR3 protein gets one entry in TCRdb, which reprocessed the 5' RACE reads and gives no DNA. The listing contains under 200,000 distinct CDR3 sequences. Sequencing input: blood T cells: a sorted CD56 or NKG2C T cell subset, CD4+ or CD8+ T cells, or bulk PBMC T cells (not recorded which). Source of these receptors: a woman between 18 and 75 years old in good health.

The V and J genes are TRBV2 and TRBJ1-5; TCRdb selects TRBD1, and the lack of DNA leaves this call unchecked. This CDR3 region has 15 residues. CDR1 and CDR2 from the germline V gene are SNHLY and FYNNEI. CDR3 in amino acids: CASSADRASNQPQHF.

The chain carries TRBV12-5 and TRBJ2-7; the D call from TCRdb, TRBD1, cannot be confirmed without DNA. The germline gives CDR1 LGHNT, CDR2 FRNRAP. The CDR3 is 12 residues long. CDR3: CASAWGGHEQYF.

The chain employs TRBV6-5 and TRBJ2-5. CDR1 is MNHEY, CDR2 SVGAGI, per germline. This CDR3 region has 14 residues. CDR3 protein: CASSYSNTKETQYF.

This chain connects TRBV24-1 to TRBJ2-5; TCRdb names TRBD1, which stays unverified in the absence of DNA. This CDR3 spans 17 amino acids. Germline lookup yields CDR1 KGHDR and CDR2 SFDVKD. The CDR3 loop reads CATSDPGQGAFWETQYF.

The CDR3 region is CSARMGAGARETQYF. The chain has TRBV20-1 and TRBJ2-5; the D call from TCRdb, TRBD1, cannot be confirmed without DNA. The CDR3 has 15 residues. Germline CDR1 reads DFQATT; CDR2 reads SNEGSKA (reference sequence).

The rearrangement joins TRBV11-2 to TRBJ2-1; there is no DNA to check the TCRdb D call of TRBD1. Looked up from germline, CDR1 is SGHAT and CDR2 is FQNNGV. This CDR3 is built from 17 residues. This chain's CDR3 is CASSLRPGKSSYNEQFF.

This sequence joins TRBV5-8 and TRBJ1-5. This CDR3 is built from 14 residues. The germline V gene has CDR1 SGHTS and CDR2 YDEGEE. CDR3 sequence: CASRGGSTGQPQHF.

This sequence joins TRBV5-1 and TRBJ2-1; TCRdb designates TRBD1, a call that cannot be tested without DNA. The V gene's germline CDR1 is SGHRS and CDR2 YFSETQ. The CDR3 has 20 residues. CDR3 region: CASSRGGDRDVRRGIDEQFF.

The chain uses TRBV20-1 and TRBJ2-3; lacking DNA, the TRBD2 call made by TCRdb goes unchecked. CDR1 and CDR2 (germline): DFQATT, SNEGSKA (reference sequence). This CDR3 is built from 16 residues. CDR3 sequence: CSAIRAGGFRTDTQYF.

The V call is TRBV5-1, the J call TRBJ1-1; TCRdb designates TRBD1, a call that cannot be tested without DNA. CDR3 size: 12 residues. Germline CDR1 is SGHRS and CDR2 is YFSETQ. CDR3 region: CASSQQGTEAFF.

V gene TRBV6-1 combines with J gene TRBJ2-2; TCRdb gives TRBD2 as the D gene, but with no DNA this cannot be confirmed. Germline-derived CDR1 and CDR2 are MNHNS and SASEGT. The length of the CDR3 is 17 residues. CDR3 protein: CASNLKAGTSKDGELFF.

The chain carries TRBV6-1 and TRBJ2-3; TCRdb's D gene call, TRBD2, goes unchecked for lack of DNA. Germline V gene lookup returns CDR1 MNHNS and CDR2 SASEGT. This CDR3 region has 15 residues. The CDR3 is CASSRLAGIADTQYF.

The chain is built from TRBV28 and TRBJ2-5; TCRdb names TRBD1, which stays unverified in the absence of DNA. Germline-derived CDR1 and CDR2 are MDHEN and SYDVKM. The CDR3 covers 14 residues. The CDR3: CASSLWTGQETQYF.

V is TRBV7-2 and J is TRBJ1-5; TCRdb selects TRBD1, and the lack of DNA leaves this call unchecked. The CDR3 spans 16 residues. The germline CDR1 and CDR2 sequences are SGHTA and FQGNSA. The CDR3 sequence is CASSWTGSRSNQPQHF.

The gene calls are TRBV7-7 and TRBJ2-1; TCRdb names TRBD2, which stays unverified in the absence of DNA. The CDR3 is 14 amino acids. Germline-derived CDR1 and CDR2 are SSHAT and FNYEAQ (reference sequence). This chain's CDR3 is CASSLAGAANEQFF.

The chain uses TRBV21-1 and TRBJ2-3. TRBV21-1 is given as a pseudogene. The CDR3 contains 12 residues. The CDR3 spells CAGRTSTDTQYF.

V gene TRBV7-3 combines with J gene TRBJ2-2; there is no DNA to check the TCRdb D call of TRBD1. CDR1 and CDR2 from the germline V gene are SGHTA and FQGTGA. The CDR3 is made up of 15 amino acids. CDR3 sequence: CASSPRPGGTGELFF. The whole variable domain, remainder taken from reference TRBV7-3 and TRBJ2-2, is GAGVSQTPSNKVTEKGKYVELRCDPISGHTALYWYRQSLGQGPEFLIYFQGTGAADDSGLPNDRFFAVRPEGSVSTLKIQRTERGDSAVYLCASSPRPGGTGELFFGEGSRLTVL.